The 32 T cell receptor beta chains presented below share a single source sample, sequenced in a study of Ad26.COV2.S vaccination and SARS-CoV-2 variants. Libraries were prepared by immunoSEQ multiplex PCR; TCRdb keeps only in-frame clonotypes and omits some of them. Altogether about 390,000 clones are present, approximately 91% being singletons, with the ten largest covering approximately 3.7%. The sample's treatment: around 19 received Ad26.COV2.S at low or high dose, single or two shots; 5 received placebo; per-sample allocation not given. Sampling was performed 63 days after the first vaccine or placebo injection. Sample: peripheral blood, taken in a trial of Ad26.COV2.S vaccine versus placebo. Receptors originate from a person aged 18 to 65 who received the Ad26.COV2.S COVID-19 vaccine or a placebo.

The rearrangement joins TRBV5-1 to TRBJ1-5; D call uncertain. CDR1 and CDR2 from the germline V gene are SGHRS and YFSETQ. V dropped 0 bases and J dropped 9 bases, with 10 bases sitting between them. This CDR3 has 13 residues. The CDR3 spells CASSLEGPGPQHF. Written as DNA, the CDR3 is TGCGCCAGCAGCTTGGAAGGTCCAGGGCCCCAGCATTTT. Complete variable domain (other parts from reference TRBV5-1 and TRBJ1-5): KAGVTQTPRYLIKTRGQQVTLSCSPISGHRSVSWYQQTPGQGLQFLFEYFSETQRNKGNFPGRFSGRQFSNSRSEMNVSTLELGDSALYLCASSLEGPGPQHFGDGTRLSIL.

The chain joins TRBV7-2 to TRBJ2-1; D call uncertain. V was clipped by 0 bases and J by 1 base, with 7 bases between them. The CDR3 covers 15 residues. The germline gives CDR1 SGHTA, CDR2 FQGNSA. The CDR3 is CASSLALASYNEQFF. The CDR3, as DNA: TGTGCCAGCAGCTTAGCACTCGCTTCCTACAATGAGCAGTTCTTC.

J is TRBJ1-2 and V is TRBV5-1, with D possibly matching TRBD1 (5 bases). V lost 0 bases, J lost 3 bases, and 9 bases lay in between. CDR3 length: 14 amino acids. Germline CDR1 SGHRS, CDR2 YFSETQ. The CDR3 region is CASSLAPGDYGYTF. The CDR3 DNA is TGCGCCAGCAGCTTGGCCCCGGGGGACTATGGCTACACCTTC.

This clone appeared a single time. The V call is TRBV18, the J call TRBJ2-5; the D call may be TRBD1 or TRBD2 (5 bases each). Germline V lookup: CDR1 KGHSH, CDR2 LQKENI. The CDR3 is 16 residues long. The germline V and J ends were trimmed by 6 bases and 4 bases, with 21 bases remaining between them. Here the CDR3 DNA reads TGTGCCAGCTCCCTCGGGACGGCGACCCTCCGAGAGACCCAGTACTTC. Protein: CASSLGTATLRETQYF.

The genes are TRBV4-1 and TRBJ2-1; TRBD1 aligns across 8 bases. CDR1 and CDR2 (germline): MGHRA, YSYEKL. J lost 4 bases, V lost 4 bases, and 6 bases had no gene match. This CDR3 region has 15 residues. As DNA, the CDR3 is TGCGCCAGCAGCCCCGGGACAGGTTCTTACAATGAGCAGTTCTTC. Translation: CASSPGTGSYNEQFF.

The gene calls are TRBV7-2 and TRBJ2-1, with 8 bases lining up with TRBD2. The CDR3 is 17 amino acids. V lost 2 bases and J lost 10; bases outside the gene matches: 16. CDR1 SGHTA and CDR2 FQGNSA come from the germline V gene. CDR3 nucleotides: TGTGCCAGCAGCTTATCCGGGGGGGGCTTACTCTCCCGGGAGCAGTTCTTC. Translation gives CASSLSGGGLLSREQFF.

The chain recombines TRBV11-3 with TRBJ2-5, with 8 bases that match TRBD2. CDR1 SGHNT and CDR2 YENEEA come from the germline V gene. The V gene end was trimmed by 3 bases and the J gene end by 3 bases; junction bases not matched to a gene: 0. The CDR3 spans 13 residues. CDR3 in amino acids: CASSFSGEETQYF. DNA of the CDR3: TGTGCCAGCAGCTTTAGCGGGGAAGAGACCCAGTACTTC.

This chain links TRBV6-2 or TRBV6-3 with TRBJ2-7; D possibly corresponds to TRBD1 (6 bases). The CDR3 extends over 17 amino acids. Trimming removed 4 bases from V and 0 bases from J, with 19 bases in between. Germline V gives CDR1 MNHEY, CDR2 SVGEGT. The CDR3 loop is CASSSTTSRGSSYEQYF. CDR3 nucleotides: TGTGCCAGCAGTTCCACTACGTCCAGGGGTAGCTCCTACGAGCAGTACTTC.

The chain joins TRBV7-9 to TRBJ1-1; the D gene is possibly TRBD1 (5 bases). The CDR3 sequence is 14 residues long. With 5 bases removed from V and 1 base from J, the gap between germline ends came to 11 bases. CDR1 is SEHNR, CDR2 FQNEAQ, per germline (reference sequence). The CDR3 sequence is CASSQGRQNTEAFF. The CDR3 DNA is TGTGCCAGCAGCCAGGGACGGCAGAACACTGAAGCTTTCTTT.

V gene TRBV10-3 combines with J gene TRBJ1-5, with 11 bases that match TRBD1. CDR3 length: 13 residues. The V gene end was trimmed by 10 bases and the J gene end by 7 bases; junction bases not matched to a gene: 6. Per the germline V gene, CDR1 is ENHRY and CDR2 is SYGVKD. CDR3: CAKPRTGGQPQHF. The CDR3 DNA is TGTGCCAAACCCCGGACAGGGGGCCAGCCCCAGCATTTT.

The chain links TRBV7-7 to TRBJ2-5, with 7 bases identical to TRBD2. The CDR3 loop spans 13 amino acids. V was clipped by 5 bases and J by 4 bases; unmatched bases: 4. CDR1 and CDR2 from the germline V gene are SSHAT and FNYEAQ (reference sequence). CDR3 residues: CASSRDYGETQYF. In nucleotides, the CDR3 is TGTGCCAGCAGCCGGGACTACGGAGAGACCCAGTACTTC. The full variable domain, with the rest looked up from reference TRBV7-7 and TRBJ2-5, is GAGVSQSPRYKVTKRGQDVTLRCDPISSHATLYWYQQALGQGPEFLTYFNYEAQPDKSGLPSDRFSAERPEGSISTLTIQRTEQRDSAMYRCASSRDYGETQYFGPGTRLLVL.

The chain links TRBV7-6 to TRBJ2-7; TRBD1 aligns across 11 bases. The CDR3 runs 13 residues. Germline V lookup: CDR1 SGHVS, CDR2 FNYEAQ. Losses at the gene ends were 5 bases for V and 7 bases for J; bases not matched to a gene: 4. CDR3 in amino acids: CASSVGTGGEQYF. Written as DNA, the CDR3 is TGTGCCAGCAGCGTCGGGACAGGGGGAGAGCAGTACTTC. Full variable domain (outside the CDR3, taken from reference TRBV7-6 and TRBJ2-7): GAGVSQSPRYKVTKRGQDVALRCDPISGHVSLYWYRQALGQGPEFLTYFNYEAQQDKSGLPNDRFSAERPEGSISTLTIQRTEQRDSAMYRCASSVGTGGEQYFGPGTRLTVT.

V usage is TRBV11-2 and J usage is TRBJ1-3; D gene unclear. In germline, CDR1 is SGHAT, CDR2 FQNNGV. V shed 2 bases and J shed 0 bases, with 11 bases lying between them. This CDR3 is built from 16 residues. The CDR3 loop is CASSLSLTSSGNTIYF. In DNA, the CDR3 is TGTGCCAGCAGCTTATCCCTGACCAGCTCTGGAAACACCATATATTTT.

The chain uses TRBV2 and TRBJ2-5; no firm D call. Germline V gene data show CDR1 as SNHLY and CDR2 as FYNNEI. The CDR3 loop spans 14 amino acids. With 4 bases removed from V and 1 base from J, the gap between germline ends came to 10 bases. The CDR3 is CASSAVSTQETQYF. The DNA for the CDR3 is TGTGCCAGCAGTGCAGTGAGTACCCAAGAGACCCAGTACTTC. Supplemented by reference TRBV2 and TRBJ2-5, the full variable domain reads EPEVTQTPSHQVTQMGQEVILRCVPISNHLYFYWYRQILGQKVEFLVSFYNNEISEKSEIFDDQFSVERPDGSNFTLKIRSTKLEDSAMYFCASSAVSTQETQYFGPGTRLLVL.

This clone was seen a single time. The chain recombines TRBV6-2 or TRBV6-3 with TRBJ2-1, with D perhaps TRBD2 (6 bases). V was trimmed by 0 bases and J by 2 bases, leaving 14 bases between them. The CDR3 has 17 residues. Germline V gene data show CDR1 as MNHEY and CDR2 as SVGEGT. The DNA for the CDR3 is TGTGCCAGCAGTTACTCGAAGAGCACGGGGGCCTACAATGAGCAGTTCTTC. It translates to CASSYSKSTGAYNEQFF.

The chain is built from TRBV5-1 and TRBJ2-2, with 9 bases matching TRBD2. V trimming: 3 bases; J trimming: 7 bases; junction bases outside the gene matches: 22. This CDR3 spans 20 amino acids. CDR1 SGHRS and CDR2 YFSETQ come from the germline V gene. For the CDR3, the DNA is TGCGCCAGCAGCTCCCCCGTCGCCTCGGCGGGGGGGCGTATGGGCGGGGAGCTGTTTTTT. It encodes CASSSPVASAGGRMGGELFF.

The J gene is TRBJ2-3, the V gene TRBV20-1; no firm D call. This CDR3 comprises 11 residues. Germline loops: CDR1 DFQATT, CDR2 SNEGSKA (reference sequence). V was cut by 6 bases and J by 6 bases, with 10 bases left in between. The DNA for the CDR3 is TGCAGTGCGTTGACATCGGATACGCAGTATTTT. As protein: CSALTSDTQYF.

This clone was counted a single time. The rearrangement links TRBV19 to TRBJ1-2; possible D gene TRBD1, 5 bases. The CDR3 loop spans 14 amino acids. With 9 bases removed from V and 8 bases from J, the gap between germline ends came to 22 bases. Per the germline V gene, CDR1 is LNHDA and CDR2 is SQIVND (reference sequence). CDR3 region: CASWDGWRVDGYTF. The CDR3, as DNA: TGTGCCAGCTGGGACGGATGGCGGGTAGACGGCTACACCTTC.

This chain links TRBV27 with TRBJ2-7, with D possibly called TRBD1 or TRBD2 (5 bases each). The V gene lost 4 bases and the J gene lost 2 bases, with 15 bases spanning the gap. This CDR3 has 15 amino acids. Germline values: CDR1 MNHEY, CDR2 SMNVEV (reference sequence). The CDR3 sequence is CASSSTDRDAYEQYF. The CDR3 nucleotides are TGTGCCAGCAGTTCAACGGACCGGGACGCCTACGAGCAGTACTTC.

The chain carries TRBV6-2 or TRBV6-3 and TRBJ2-4; the D gene is possibly TRBD2 (5 bases). Looked up from germline, CDR1 is MNHEY and CDR2 is SVGEGT. The CDR3 contains 15 residues. V was cut by 6 bases and J by 8 bases, with 20 bases left in between. CDR3 nucleotide sequence: TGTGCCAGCAGCGACAAACTAGAGGGCTTGGACATTCAGTACTTC. Encoded protein: CASSDKLEGLDIQYF.

On this clone itself: A junction end diverges from the germline sequence, so it may reflect a read error. The chain joins TRBV3-1 (or the pseudogene TRBV3-2) to TRBJ2-7, with TRBD2 matching over 8 bases. This CDR3 region has 14 residues. Germline V lookup: CDR1 LGHDT, CDR2 YNNKEL (reference sequence). The CDR3 spells CASSQGGSAGGPNF. For the CDR3, the DNA is TGTGCCAGCAGCCAAGGGGGTTCTGCGGGGGGCCCCAACTTC.

V is TRBV7-9 and J is TRBJ1-2, with 7 positions matching TRBD1. The CDR3 runs to 16 residues. V lost 0 bases, J lost 2 bases, and 6 bases stayed unmatched. Per germline, CDR1 SEHNR and CDR2 FQNEAQ (reference sequence). In DNA form, the CDR3 reads TGTGCCAGCAGCTTAGCCTGGGACAGAGGGAACTATGGCTACACCTTC. Amino acids: CASSLAWDRGNYGYTF.

J is TRBJ2-7 and V is TRBV10-2; D is uncertain. The CDR3 totals 13 residues. The germline CDR1 and CDR2 sequences are WSHSY and SAAADI. Between the trimmed V and J ends, which lost 2 bases and 2 bases, there was a span of 7 bases. CDR3: CASSEVQAYEQYF. CDR3 DNA: TGCGCCAGCAGTGAGGTACAAGCCTACGAGCAGTACTTC.

The chain uses TRBV2 and TRBJ2-3, with TRBD1 matching 8 bases. Germline V gene sequence: CDR1 SNHLY, CDR2 FYNNEI. This CDR3 region has 15 residues. J was trimmed by 1 base and V by 6 bases; bases with no gene match: 6. CDR3 amino acids: CASRESTGGTDTQYF. Written as DNA, the CDR3 is TGTGCCAGCAGGGAATCGACAGGGGGCACAGATACGCAGTATTTT.

V is TRBV7-2 and J is TRBJ1-6; D gene unclear. This CDR3 spans 14 amino acids. Trimming stripped 0 bases from V and 4 bases from J, with 4 bases between. Germline V lookup: CDR1 SGHTA, CDR2 FQGNSA. In DNA form, the CDR3 reads TGTGCCAGCAGCTTAGCGCAATATAATTCACCCCTCCACTTT. Its translation is CASSLAQYNSPLHF.

The V and J genes are TRBV10-1 and TRBJ1-3; D unresolved. V lost 4 bases, J lost 0 bases, and 1 base lay in between. The CDR3 loop spans 12 amino acids. The germline V gene encodes CDR1 WNHNN and CDR2 SYGVQD (reference sequence). CDR3 in DNA: TGCGCCAGCAGTGCCTCTGGAAACACCATATATTTT. Translating gives CASSASGNTIYF.

To note about this clone: Distinct nucleotide sequences in the sample also encode this CDR3. The chain couples TRBV5-4 to TRBJ1-2; the match to TRBD1 covers 7 bases. V shed 0 bases, J shed 7 bases, and the junction held 3 bases outside the gene matches. CDR1 and CDR2 (germline): SGHNT, YYREEE (reference sequence). The length of the CDR3 is 13 residues. Written as DNA, the CDR3 is TGTGCCAGCAGCTTGGGACAGGGACGTGGCTACACCTTC. Translating it yields CASSLGQGRGYTF.

The chain uses TRBV7-2 and TRBJ2-5; D might be TRBD2 (7 bases). The CDR3 covers 16 residues. V lost 5 bases and J 5 bases, leaving 21 bases between the germline ends. Germline V CDR1 and CDR2: SGHTA, FQGNSA. The CDR3 loop is CASSHLWGGPRETQYF. Written as DNA, the CDR3 is TGTGCCAGCAGCCACCTTTGGGGGGGGCCTCGGGAGACCCAGTACTTC.

The rearrangement links TRBV3-1 (or the pseudogene TRBV3-2) to TRBJ2-1, with D unclear. Per the germline V gene, CDR1 is LGHDT and CDR2 is YNNKEL (reference sequence). The CDR3 has 13 amino acids. V dropped 1 base and J dropped 5 bases, with 6 bases sitting between them. CDR3 in DNA: TGTGCCAGCAGCCAAGTCCGGGACAATGAGCAGTTCTTC. This encodes CASSQVRDNEQFF.

As DNA, the CDR3 is TGTGCCAGTAGTCCTACTCCCGGGACAAGCAATCAGCCCCAGCATTTT. This translates into CASSPTPGTSNQPQHF. The J gene is TRBJ1-5, the V gene TRBV19, with D maybe TRBD1 (6 bases). Germline values: CDR1 LNHDA, CDR2 SQIVND (reference sequence). Trimming took 5 bases from V and 1 from J, leaving 15 bases between them. The CDR3 has 16 residues.

The count of this clone is one. The CDR3 reads CASNTWTGGELFF. In DNA, the CDR3 is TGTGCCAGCAATACGTGGACAGGTGGGGAGCTGTTTTTT. The chain links TRBV5-6 to TRBJ2-2; 7 bases are shared with TRBD1. The V and J ends lost 6 bases and 8 bases, in that order; junction bases with no gene match: 7. Germline V gene data show CDR1 as SGHDT and CDR2 as YYEEEE. This CDR3 comprises 13 residues.

The V gene is TRBV5-6, the J gene TRBJ2-1; perhaps D is TRBD1 or TRBD2 (6 bases each). Trimming left V 6 bases short and J 4 bases short, with 20 bases between. The CDR3 spans 16 residues. Germline CDR1 reads SGHDT; CDR2 reads YYEEEE. Here the CDR3 DNA reads TGTGCCAGCACCTATGCGGGACAACAGCTTTACAATGAGCAGTTCTTC. It translates to CASTYAGQQLYNEQFF.